This T cell receptor beta chain emerged from a study of blood T cell repertoires in COVID-19. The overall study: What the recovered Cohort 3 donors had was two negative PCRs, clearance, or symptom resolution. COVID-19 samples collected from the United States, Italy and Spain covered acute and convalescent phases.

Participants came from roughly 24 US areas, aged about 18 to 100 years. Germline V gene sequence: CDR1 MDHEN, CDR2 SYDVKM. The trim removed 7 bases at V and 4 bases at J, leaving 5 bases unmatched. The CDR3 consists of 14 residues. The authors' processing: Amplification of reference gene primers was used by the study to estimate nucleated cell counts. Data came from immunoSEQ multiplex PCR; TCRdb stores just in-frame clones and leaves some out. Clone size and V and J calls were adopted from that table, with D and trimming inferred from the DNA. The sample yields 200,000 to 250,000 clones, 70% to 90% seen once.

The chain employs TRBV28 and TRBJ2-5; 11 nucleotides line up with TRBD2. Material: PBMCs or T cells enriched from blood (not recorded which). The clonotype originates from a woman between 50 and 59 years old in a cohort exposed to, infected with or recovered from COVID-19 (not recorded which). The CDR3 region is CASKLAGVGETQYF. The CDR3 DNA is TGTGCCAGCAAACTAGCGGGGGTTGGAGAGACCCAGTACTTC.